Listed below are T cell receptor beta chains from one sample, sequenced in a study of T cells in Graves' hyperthyroidism and ophthalmopathy. TCRdb reprocessed the multiplex PCR reads via MiXCR and lists one record per CDR3 protein. This table has under 750,000 distinct CDR3 sequences, roughly 20% appearing once. Sequenced material: blood. These receptors were obtained from a woman aged 45-60 years with Graves' hyperthyroidism that later progressed to Graves' ophthalmopathy. Both conserved end residues are trimmed from each CDR3.

TRBJ2-2	TRBV27	ASSSKSGLTINTGELF
TRBJ2-5	TRBV5-1	ASSWDSQETEY
TRBJ1-6	TRBV20-1	SASTAGTAYNSPLH
TRBJ2-5	TRBV12-3/TRBV12-4	ASSFIGGETQY
TRBJ1-5	TRBV6-1	ASRVGRSGQPQH
TRBJ1-4	TRBV3-1	ASSRRGLANEKLF
TRBJ1-3	TRBV12-3/TRBV12-4	ASSPMDRLSGNTIY
TRBJ2-3	TRBV7-9	ASSFGGETDTQY
TRBJ2-7	TRBV20-1	SARDMGQRAYEQY
TRBJ2-1	TRBV6-1	ASSTGDLIYNEQF
TRBJ1-5	TRBV19	ASSRDGGATGNQPQH
TRBJ1-2	TRBV15	ATSRPQRKMDGYT
TRBJ1-2	TRBV18	ASSPSGQGHGYT
TRBJ2-1	TRBV24-1	ATSEATGSVYNEQF
TRBJ2-3	TRBV2	ASSPRRAGYDSDTQY
TRBJ1-5	TRBV5-1	ASSLLGEGQPQH
TRBJ2-3	TRBV6-1	ASSGDTVVDTQY
TRBJ2-2	TRBV5-1	ASNWGQSNANTGELF
TRBJ2-4	TRBV9	ASSGRGGGRDRVPGSIQY
TRBJ2-7	TRBV7-9	ASSLPRTYEQY
TRBJ2-5	TRBV20-1	SARDTAGMQETQY
TRBJ1-3	TRBV12-5	ASGTGQGDGNTIY
TRBJ1-2	TRBV29-1	SVEEGVFYGYT
TRBJ2-7	TRBV3-1	ASSPTRGGAYEQY
TRBJ1-2	TRBV27	ASSLSGPSYGYT
TRBJ1-5	TRBV7-9	ASSSKGQPNQPQH
TRBJ2-7	TRBV15	ATSRDCRGSYEQY
TRBJ1-6	TRBV18	ASSPPSTGNNSPLH
TRBJ2-7	TRBV5-1	ASSGTAKYEQY
TRBJ2-3	TRBV30	AWSQGQGVADTQY
TRBJ2-7	TRBV10-3	ATSSTGNSYEQY
TRBJ1-5	TRBV7-8	ASSPYWDFNQPQH
TRBJ1-1	TRBV12-3/TRBV12-4	ASSLSPSEDTEAF
TRBJ2-7	TRBV5-4	ASSLREGANEQY
TRBJ2-1	TRBV5-4	ASSSRVFDEQF
TRBJ2-7	TRBV18	ASSPTSGGSYEQY
TRBJ2-1	TRBV7-9	ASSGFRERFEHEQF
TRBJ2-7	TRBV6-1	ASIGLWDRGLNEQY
TRBJ2-7	TRBV6-2/TRBV6-3	ASSTLAGGLYSYEQY
TRBJ2-1	TRBV3-1	ASSQVGSGGSSSYNEQF
TRBJ1-6	TRBV9	ASSVLSGGDNSPLH
TRBJ1-5	TRBV6-2/TRBV6-3	ASSYSGEGGNQPQH
TRBJ1-1	TRBV20-1	SARSGTAGRKAF
TRBJ2-3	TRBV20-1	SATADSTDTQY
TRBJ1-5	TRBV14	ASSQEDSDNQPQH
TRBJ2-7	TRBV14	ASSQVRDRAARQY
TRBJ2-1	TRBV7-6	ASRDSGAAYNEQF
TRBJ1-2	TRBV5-1	ASSGDGNYGYT
TRBJ1-4	TRBV12-5	ASGVESWTPHTQEKLF
TRBJ2-4	TRBV4-2	ASSPLGQNIQY
TRBJ1-2	TRBV6-1	ASRPPGQGRNYGYT
TRBJ2-7	TRBV6-2/TRBV6-3	ASSYSISSGGYEQY
TRBJ1-6	TRBV6-2/TRBV6-3	ASSYLWANNSPLH
TRBJ2-2	TRBV5-1	ASSLEAGGLSWGTGELF
TRBJ1-5	TRBV3-1	ASSLQGSNQPQH
TRBJ1-1	TRBV9	ASSATGGSGAGMNTEAF
TRBJ1-5	TRBV6-2/TRBV6-3	ASTEIQANQPQH